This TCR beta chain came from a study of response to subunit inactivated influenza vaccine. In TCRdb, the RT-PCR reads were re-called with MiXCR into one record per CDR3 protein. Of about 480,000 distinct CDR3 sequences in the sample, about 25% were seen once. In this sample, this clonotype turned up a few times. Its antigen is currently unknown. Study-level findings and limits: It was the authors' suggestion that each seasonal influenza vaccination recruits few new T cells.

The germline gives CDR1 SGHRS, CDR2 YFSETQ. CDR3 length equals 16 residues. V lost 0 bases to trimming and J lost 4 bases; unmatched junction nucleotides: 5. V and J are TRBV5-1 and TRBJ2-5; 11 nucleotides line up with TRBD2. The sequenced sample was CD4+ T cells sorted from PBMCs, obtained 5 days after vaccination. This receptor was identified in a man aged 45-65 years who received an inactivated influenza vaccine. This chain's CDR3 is CASSLGLAGMVETQYF. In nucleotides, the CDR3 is TGCGCCAGCAGCTTGGGACTAGCGGGGATGGTAGAGACCCAGTACTTC. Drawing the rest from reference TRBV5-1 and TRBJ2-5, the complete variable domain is KAGVTQTPRYLIKTRGQQVTLSCSPISGHRSVSWYQQTPGQGLQFLFEYFSETQRNKGNFPGRFSGRQFSNSRSEMNVSTLELGDSALYLCASSLGLAGMVETQYFGPGTRLLVL.